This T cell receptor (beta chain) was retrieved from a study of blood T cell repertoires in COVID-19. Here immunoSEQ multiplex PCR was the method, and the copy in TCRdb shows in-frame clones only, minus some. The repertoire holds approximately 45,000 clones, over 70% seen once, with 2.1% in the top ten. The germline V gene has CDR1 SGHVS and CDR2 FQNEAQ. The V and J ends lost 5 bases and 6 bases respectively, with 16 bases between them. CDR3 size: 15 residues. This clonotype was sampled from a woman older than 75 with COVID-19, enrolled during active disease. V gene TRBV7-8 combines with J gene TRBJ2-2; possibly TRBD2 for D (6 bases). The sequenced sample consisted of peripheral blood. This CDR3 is CASSPGGARAGELFF. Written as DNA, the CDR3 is TGTGCCAGCAGCCCCGGCGGGGCCCGGGCCGGGGAGCTGTTTTTT. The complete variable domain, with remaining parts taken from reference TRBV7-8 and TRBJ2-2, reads GAGVSQSPRYKVAKRGQDVALRCDPISGHVSLFWYQQALGQGPEFLTYFQNEAQLDKSGLPSDRFFAERPEGSVSTLKIQRTQQEDSAVYLCASSPGGARAGELFFGEGSRLTVL.